Presented here are 22 T cell receptor beta chains from one specimen sequenced in a study of shared clonotypes between healthy human individuals. Clones were read by immunoSEQ multiplex PCR, and TCRdb kept only the in-frame ones, dropping some. The sample yields 740,000 or so clones, around 73% seen once. The source material was memory CD4+ T cells sorted from blood. Subset of the sample: CD45RA-negative fraction. Every receptor here comes from a woman aged 25 to 39 in good health.

The chain couples TRBV21-1 to TRBJ2-7; the table names TRBD2, a call not compared with the DNA. TRBV21-1 is a documented pseudogene. The CDR3 sequence is 11 residues long. The CDR3: CASSAGDEQYF. The CDR3 nucleotides read TGTGCCAGCAGCGCCGGGGACGAGCAGTACTTC.

A remark on this clone: Other DNA sequences in the same sample also yield this CDR3. This chain connects TRBV19 to TRBJ1-5; 7 bases are shared with TRBD1. Germline CDR1 and CDR2: LNHDA and SQIVND (reference sequence). CDR3 length: 15 amino acids. After removal of 2 bases from V and 3 bases from J, the junction contained 4 bases not matched to a gene. In DNA, the CDR3 is TGTGCCAGTAGTATAAGTGACAGGGACAATCAGCCCCAGCATTTT. Translated, it gives CASSISDRDNQPQHF.

The chain has TRBV4-2 and TRBJ1-3; D is perhaps TRBD1 (5 bases). Germline CDR1 LGHNA, CDR2 YNFKEQ. V was shortened by 8 bases and J by 2 bases, with 10 bases between the two germline ends. The CDR3 consists of 13 residues. DNA for the CDR3: TGTGCCAGCGCAAGGACAACTGGAAACACCATATATTTT. This sequence encodes CASARTTGNTIYF.

The rearrangement joins TRBV5-8 to TRBJ2-7, with TRBD1 matching over 8 bases. CDR3 length equals 13 residues. Germline assignment: CDR1 SGHTS and CDR2 YDEGEE. J lost 6 bases, V lost 2 bases, and 4 bases had no gene match. The CDR3 DNA sequence: TGTGCCAGCAGCTTTGACAGGGGAGGCGAGCAGTACTTC. The encoded protein is CASSFDRGGEQYF.

This chain links TRBV19 with TRBJ1-2; no clear D gene. The germline gives CDR1 LNHDA, CDR2 SQIVND (reference sequence). The CDR3 sequence is 16 residues long. The V and J ends lost 7 bases and 4 bases respectively, with 22 bases between them. In DNA form, the CDR3 reads TGTGCCAGTACCCAAAGGTCGGAGACCCTGGGCTATGGCTACACCTTC. Its protein product is CASTQRSETLGYGYTF.

The chain's CDR3 is CASSLGPDRWNTEAFF. The DNA of the CDR3 is TGCGCCAGCAGCTTGGGGCCGGACAGGTGGAACACTGAAGCTTTCTTT. The rearrangement links TRBV5-1 to TRBJ1-1, with 7 nucleotides matching TRBD1. The CDR3 consists of 16 residues. Germline V gives CDR1 SGHRS, CDR2 YFSETQ. V lost 0 bases to trimming and J lost 1 base; unmatched junction nucleotides: 6.

The V gene is TRBV11-2, the J gene TRBJ2-1, with 9 nucleotides matching TRBD2. CDR3 length equals 17 residues. After removal of 5 bases from V and 1 base from J, the junction contained 9 bases not matched to a gene. Germline V lookup: CDR1 SGHAT, CDR2 FQNNGV. The CDR3 DNA reads TGTGCCAGCAGCCCAAGACTAGCGGATCCTTCCTACAATGAGCAGTTCTTC. Protein sequence: CASSPRLADPSYNEQFF.

The V call is TRBV7-2, the J call TRBJ2-7; D not certain. The germline CDR1 and CDR2 sequences are SGHTA and FQGNSA. The CDR3 is made up of 13 amino acids. The ends were cut back, 3 bases at V and 7 bases at J, with 13 bases in the middle. The CDR3 spells CASSLPSPREQYF. Here the CDR3 DNA reads TGTGCCAGCAGCTTGCCCTCCCCACGGGAGCAGTACTTC.

The sample holds many counts of this clone. The sample holds other DNA sequences that translate to the same CDR3. The V and J genes are TRBV28 and TRBJ1-3; TRBD1 agrees at 9 bases. The CDR3 runs 15 residues. V dropped 4 bases and J dropped 3; count of bases not matched to a gene: 4. Germline CDR1 and CDR2: MDHEN and SYDVKM. In nucleotides, the CDR3 is TGTGCCAGCAGTTCGGGACAGGGAGATGGAAACACCATATATTTT. Translating it yields CASSSGQGDGNTIYF.

The DNA of the CDR3 is TGCGCCAGCAGCCACAGTAAAGTCCTGGGGGAGACCCAGTACTTC. It yields the protein CASSHSKVLGETQYF. The chain has TRBV4-1 and TRBJ2-5; D gene ambiguous. The V end was cut by 3 bases, the J end by 5 bases, with 16 bases between. Germline V gives CDR1 MGHRA, CDR2 YSYEKL. The CDR3 contains 15 residues.

About this clone itself: Other DNA sequences in the same sample also yield this CDR3. The chain is built from TRBV7-9 and TRBJ2-7; 8 nucleotides match TRBD1. Germline loops: CDR1 SEHNR, CDR2 FQNEAQ (reference sequence). V shed 5 bases, J shed 2 bases, and the junction held 5 bases outside the gene matches. The CDR3 contains 14 residues. CDR3 sequence reads: CASSRGQATYEQYF. The CDR3 nucleotides are TGTGCCAGCAGCCGGGGACAGGCCACCTACGAGCAGTACTTC.

In regard to this clone: At the DNA level, this CDR3 is encoded by other sequences in the same sample as well. V is TRBV7-2 and J is TRBJ2-2; the D gene is possibly TRBD1 (6 bases). V dropped 0 bases and J dropped 4 bases, with 9 bases sitting between them. From germline, CDR1 is SGHTA and CDR2 FQGNSA. The CDR3 totals 15 residues. The CDR3 loop is CASSLANRATGELFF. Written as DNA, the CDR3 is TGTGCCAGCAGCTTAGCGAACAGGGCCACCGGGGAGCTGTTTTTT.

This clone was picked up one time. This chain connects TRBV15 to TRBJ1-1; 10 bases match TRBD1. The ends lost 4 bases at V and 8 bases at J; junction bases unmatched: 1. CDR3 size: 12 residues. Germline lookup yields CDR1 LNHNV and CDR2 YYDKDF (reference sequence). The CDR3 spells CATSTDRGEAFF. DNA of the CDR3: TGTGCCACCAGCACGGACAGGGGGGAAGCTTTCTTT.

The genes are TRBV6-1 and TRBJ2-7; D gene uncertain. The CDR3 sequence is 14 residues long. Trimming took 6 bases from V and 1 from J, leaving 13 bases between them. Per the germline V gene, CDR1 is MNHNS and CDR2 is SASEGT. CDR3 bases: TGTGCCAGCAGAGCCTCCCGGCAGTCCTACGAGCAGTACTTC. Protein: CASRASRQSYEQYF.

The DNA of the CDR3 is TGTGCCAGCAGTTTAAAGCTTGGGACGGGTTACTACGAGCAGTACTTC. Translated: CASSLKLGTGYYEQYF. The rearrangement joins TRBV27 to TRBJ2-7, with D perhaps assigned TRBD1 or TRBD2 (5 bases each). This CDR3 region has 16 residues. The germline CDR1 and CDR2 sequences are MNHEY and SMNVEV (reference sequence). V was shortened by 2 bases and J by 3 bases, with 17 bases between the two germline ends.

This clone was detected only a few times. V is TRBV28 and J is TRBJ1-1, with D hard to call. CDR3 length equals 14 residues. V shed 5 bases and J shed 5 bases, with 15 bases lying between them. Germline CDR1 MDHEN, CDR2 SYDVKM. CDR3 DNA: TGTGCCAGCAGTCTACAGCGGGTTCGTACTGAAGCTTTCTTT. This sequence encodes CASSLQRVRTEAFF.

The V and J genes are TRBV19 and TRBJ2-5; 10 bases line up with TRBD2. V was clipped by 5 bases and J by 5 bases; unmatched bases: 20. Germline values: CDR1 LNHDA, CDR2 SQIVND (reference sequence). CDR3 length: 19 amino acids. The DNA for the CDR3 is TGTGCCAGTAGTCCGAAGCGAATAGCGGGAGGACCCAGGGGGGAGACCCAGTACTTC. Protein product: CASSPKRIAGGPRGETQYF. The entire variable domain, with the rest obtained from reference TRBV19 and TRBJ2-5, is as follows: DGGITQSPKYLFRKEGQNVTLSCEQNLNHDAMYWYRQDPGQGLRLIYYSQIVNDFQKGDIAEGYSVSREKKESFPLTVTSAQKNPTAFYLCASSPKRIAGGPRGETQYFGPGTRLLVL.

This chain connects TRBV28 to TRBJ1-1; 10 nucleotides line up with TRBD1. The CDR3 spans 16 residues. Germline CDR1 and CDR2: MDHEN and SYDVKM. V gave up 4 bases and J gave up 4 bases; unmatched junction bases: 9. DNA of the CDR3: TGTGCCAGCAGTTCTAACCCGGGACAGGGGAGCACTGAAGCTTTCTTT. It is translated as CASSSNPGQGSTEAFF. Full variable domain (remainder filled in from reference TRBV28 and TRBJ1-1): DVKVTQSSRYLVKRTGEKVFLECVQDMDHENMFWYRQDPGLGLRLIYFSYDVKMKEKGDIPEGYSVSREKKERFSLILESASTNQTSMYLCASSSNPGQGSTEAFFGQGTRLTVV.

A few counts support this clone. Relative to the germline gene, one junction end is altered; a read error may explain this. The V and J genes are TRBV19 and TRBJ2-3; tentatively, D is TRBD1 (6 bases). CDR1 and CDR2 (germline): LNHDA, SQIVND (reference sequence). This CDR3 has 15 residues. The CDR3 nucleotides are TGTGCCAGTATGAAGGAACAGGGTAGCACGGATACGCAGTATTTT. This sequence encodes CASMKEQGSTDTQYF.

This chain links TRBV2 with TRBJ2-5, with 14 nucleotides matching TRBD2. V lost 6 bases to trimming and J lost 5 bases; unmatched junction nucleotides: 5. Germline V gene sequence: CDR1 SNHLY, CDR2 FYNNEI. The CDR3 spans 15 residues. In nucleotides, the CDR3 is TGTGCCAGCAGGAGACTAGCGGGAGGGCGGGAGACCCAGTACTTC. It specifies CASRRLAGGRETQYF. The variable domain in full, completed from reference TRBV2 and TRBJ2-5, reads EPEVTQTPSHQVTQMGQEVILRCVPISNHLYFYWYRQILGQKVEFLVSFYNNEISEKSEIFDDQFSVERPDGSNFTLKIRSTKLEDSAMYFCASRRLAGGRETQYFGPGTRLLVL.

V gene TRBV28 combines with J gene TRBJ2-1, with 11 bases fitting TRBD2. Looked up from germline, CDR1 is MDHEN and CDR2 is SYDVKM. This CDR3 has 14 residues. V was clipped by 2 bases and J by 8 bases; unmatched bases: 2. In nucleotides, the CDR3 is TGTGCCAGCAGTTTAGCTAGCGGGGGGTATGAGCAGTTCTTC. Translation: CASSLASGGYEQFF. The complete variable domain, with remaining parts taken from reference TRBV28 and TRBJ2-1, reads DVKVTQSSRYLVKRTGEKVFLECVQDMDHENMFWYRQDPGLGLRLIYFSYDVKMKEKGDIPEGYSVSREKKERFSLILESASTNQTSMYLCASSLASGGYEQFFGPGTRLTVL.

The chain employs TRBV28 and TRBJ1-2; TRBD1 is a possible D gene (5 bases). Germline CDR1 and CDR2: MDHEN and SYDVKM. V lost 1 base and J lost 8, with 8 bases in between. The CDR3 consists of 12 residues. This chain's CDR3 is CASSLSPGGYTF. The CDR3, as DNA: TGTGCCAGCAGTTTATCCCCAGGGGGCTACACCTTC.